Reported below is one TCR beta chain. The sample is drawn from a study of shared T cell receptors in the human thymus. This CDR3 has 15 residues. J lost 11 bases, V lost 0 bases, and 10 bases had no gene match. Germline V lookup: CDR1 SGHNT, CDR2 YYREEE (reference sequence). Data came from immunoSEQ multiplex PCR; TCRdb stores just in-frame clones and leaves some out. The sample lists hundreds of thousands of clones, approximately 83% occurring once. A further study also used this sample, focusing on human thymus T cells.

The V and J genes are TRBV5-4 and TRBJ1-1; 10 bases fit TRBD1. Sequencing used thymocytes. The clonotype was recovered from a girl under two years old with a congenital heart defect. The CDR3 nucleotides are TGTGCCAGCAGCTTGGTTCCCGACAGGGGGCATGCTGCTTTCTTT. It codes for CASSLVPDRGHAAFF.